This TCR beta chain was recovered during a study of blood T cell repertoires in COVID-19. Background on the study: COVID-19 samples from acute and convalescent phases originated in the United States, Italy and Spain. From T cells, B-cell-depleted T cells, or PBMCs came the material, which was cDNA or gDNA.

Only in-frame clones appear in the TCRdb table, and some are missing; sequencing was by immunoSEQ multiplex PCR. The data show some 180,000 clones, 88% seen once. This CDR3 region has 14 residues. Germline CDR1 is SNHLY and CDR2 is FYNNEI. V lost 8 bases, J lost 3 bases, and 7 bases stayed unmatched. What was sequenced was peripheral blood. This clonotype was obtained from a man aged 35 to 55 with active or convalescent COVID-19. V usage is TRBV2 and J usage is TRBJ1-3, with TRBD1 identical over 7 bases. CDR3 loop: CASRYRGGGNTIYF. DNA for the CDR3: TGTGCCAGCCGTTACAGGGGAGGTGGAAACACCATATATTTT.